These 17 T cell receptor beta chains were sequenced from one sample in a study of spatial heterogeneity in lung cancer. The time point: sample taken at primary tumor resection. From tumor, nontumor lung or frozen PBMC, whole RNA was taken unsorted for sequencing. Each CDR3 protein is one row after TCRdb ran MiXCR on the 5' RACE reads. This sample has around 89,000 distinct CDR3 sequences; around 12% occur once, and the top ten carry roughly two fifths. The specimen was PBMCs, collected at surgery. These receptors came from a male donor with early-stage non-small cell lung cancer.

Only one count was recorded for this clonotype. V is TRBV23-1 and J is TRBJ2-2; 11 bases agree with TRBD1. TRBV23-1 is treated as an ORF (open reading frame) with a function not yet certain. The CDR3 sequence is 16 residues long. V dropped 3 bases and J dropped 11; count of bases not matched to a gene: 11. CDR3 sequence (DNA): TGCGCCAGCAGTCATTTTACCGGGACAGGGGGAGGCGAGCTGTTTTTT. Protein: CASSHFTGTGGGELFF.

This clonotype came up a few times. The J gene is TRBJ2-1, the V gene TRBV2; tentatively, D is TRBD2 (5 bases). This CDR3 is built from 15 residues. Germline values: CDR1 SNHLY, CDR2 FYNNEI. V was cut by 3 bases and J by 9 bases, with 18 bases left in between. CDR3 bases: TGTGCCAGCAGTGATCTTAGCCGGGGTAGTGTTGAGCAGTTCTTC. Its translation is CASSDLSRGSVEQFF.

V usage is TRBV11-2 and J usage is TRBJ2-7; 7 nucleotides line up with TRBD1. CDR3 length equals 15 residues. Germline-derived CDR1 and CDR2 are SGHAT and FQNNGV. With 5 bases clipped from V and 2 bases from J, the junction kept 9 bases outside the gene matches. Here the CDR3 reads CASSRWDSVTYEQYF. The CDR3, as DNA: TGTGCCAGCAGCAGATGGGACAGCGTCACCTACGAGCAGTACTTC.

This clonotype occurred many times. This rearrangement joins TRBV4-2 to TRBJ1-5; 9 positions agree with TRBD1. The CDR3 sequence is 13 residues long. After removal of 8 bases from V and 6 bases from J, the junction contained 5 bases not matched to a gene. CDR1 and CDR2 (germline): LGHNA, YNFKEQ. CDR3 DNA sequence: TGTGCCAGCTCCCGGGACAGGGTTCAGCCCCAGCATTTT. Its translation is CASSRDRVQPQHF.

This chain links TRBV18 with TRBJ2-7, with 12 bases aligning to TRBD1. CDR3 length equals 15 residues. Germline lookup yields CDR1 KGHSH and CDR2 LQKENI. V lost 5 bases and J lost 5; bases outside the gene matches: 7. Here the CDR3 reads CASSSGTGGPNEQYF. The CDR3 DNA sequence: TGTGCCAGCTCATCTGGGACAGGGGGCCCTAACGAGCAGTACTTC. Filled out from reference TRBV18 and TRBJ2-7, the complete variable domain reads NAGVMQNPRHLVRRRGQEARLRCSPMKGHSHVYWYRQLPEEGLKFMVYLQKENIIDESGMPKERFSAEFPKEGPSILRIQQVVRGDSAAYFCASSSGTGGPNEQYFGPGTRLTVT.

The rearrangement uses TRBV7-2 and TRBJ1-2; no reliable D call. Per the germline V gene, CDR1 is SGHTA and CDR2 is FQGNSA. V lost 1 base and J lost 7, with 16 bases in between. The CDR3 has 15 amino acids. CDR3: CASSLEGLDGIGYTF. The CDR3 DNA reads as TGTGCCAGCAGCTTAGAGGGCTTGGACGGCATTGGCTACACCTTC.

This chain joins TRBV5-1 and TRBJ1-1, with D tentatively TRBD1 (5 bases). The CDR3 is 14 amino acids. Germline CDR1 reads SGHRS; CDR2 reads YFSETQ. The V end was cut by 4 bases, the J end by 0 bases, with 10 bases between. The CDR3 here is CASSPRQMNTEAFF. Here the CDR3 DNA reads TGCGCCAGCAGCCCACGACAGATGAACACTGAAGCTTTCTTT.

The V and J genes are TRBV27 and TRBJ2-3, with D possibly called TRBD1 or TRBD2 (5 bases each). This CDR3 is built from 14 residues. Trimming removed 8 bases at V and 1 base at J, with 13 bases between. Germline V gene lookup returns CDR1 MNHEY and CDR2 SMNVEV (reference sequence). CDR3: CASGSGRGTDTQYF. Written as DNA, the CDR3 is TGTGCCAGCGGGTCAGGGCGGGGCACAGATACGCAGTATTTT.

This chain's CDR3 is CASSQVAGAQQYF. The CDR3, as DNA: TGCGCCAGCAGCCAGGTCGCGGGGGCTCAGCAGTACTTC. The V call is TRBV4-3, the J call TRBJ2-7; D is possibly TRBD2 (7 bases). The CDR3 is 13 amino acids. Germline assignment: CDR1 LGHNA and CDR2 YSLEER. V was pared by 3 bases and J by 8 bases, with 14 bases between.

This clonotype showed up just a few times. The V call is TRBV9, the J call TRBJ2-3; a possible D gene is TRBD2 (6 bases). The CDR3 runs to 14 residues. V dropped 0 bases and J dropped 6 bases, with 11 bases sitting between them. Germline CDR1 SGDLS, CDR2 YYNGEE. CDR3 sequence: CASSVGLAIDTQYF. CDR3 bases: TGTGCCAGCAGCGTAGGTCTAGCGATCGATACGCAGTATTTT.

This chain uses TRBV7-9 with TRBJ2-4; 12 nucleotides agree with TRBD2. Germline V gene lookup returns CDR1 SEHNR and CDR2 FQNEAQ (reference sequence). This CDR3 region has 16 residues. J gave up 2 bases and V 5 bases, and 4 bases lay outside the gene matches. The CDR3 is CASSQGTSGSKNIQYF. Here the CDR3 DNA reads TGTGCCAGCAGCCAGGGGACTAGCGGGTCCAAAAACATTCAGTACTTC.

The V gene is TRBV19, the J gene TRBJ1-2; 7 bases are a match to TRBD1. V trimming: 6 bases; J trimming: 3 bases; junction bases outside the gene matches: 4. The CDR3 sequence is 13 residues long. Germline V gene sequence: CDR1 LNHDA, CDR2 SQIVND (reference sequence). In nucleotides, the CDR3 is TGTGCCAGTAGACACAGGGGCGACTATGGCTACACCTTC. This encodes CASRHRGDYGYTF.

The chain links TRBV20-1 to TRBJ2-5, with 10 positions matching TRBD2. Trimming took 7 bases from V and 4 from J; bases not matched to a gene: 6. Germline lookup yields CDR1 DFQATT and CDR2 SNEGSKA (reference sequence). The CDR3 loop spans 13 amino acids. The CDR3 loop reads CSVSGRGSETQYF. The DNA for the CDR3 is TGCAGTGTCAGCGGGAGGGGGTCAGAGACCCAGTACTTC.

The chain has TRBV13 and TRBJ2-7, with TRBD2 matching 10 bases. Trimming took 3 bases from V and 2 from J; bases not matched to a gene: 1. This CDR3 is 14 amino acids long. Per the germline V gene, CDR1 is PRHDT and CDR2 is FYEKMQ (reference sequence). CDR3 in DNA: TGTGCCAGCAGCTTCCTAGCGGGAGCCTACGAGCAGTACTTC. This gives the protein CASSFLAGAYEQYF.

The J gene is TRBJ2-1, the V gene TRBV24-1; a possible D gene is TRBD2 (5 bases). Trimming shortened V by 6 bases and J by 0 bases, and 8 bases separated the two germline ends. The CDR3 totals 14 residues. Germline V gene data show CDR1 as KGHDR and CDR2 as SFDVKD. The CDR3 nucleotides read TGTGCCACCAGTAACGCGGGCTCCTACAATGAGCAGTTCTTC. Translation gives CATSNAGSYNEQFF.

This clonotype turned up a few times. CDR3 loop: CASSPDRFTDTQYF. The CDR3 DNA follows: TGTGCCAGCAGCCCCGACAGGTTCACAGATACGCAGTATTTT. The chain employs TRBV7-9 and TRBJ2-3; D possibly corresponds to TRBD1 (6 bases). V lost 5 bases and J 2 bases, leaving 11 bases between the germline ends. CDR3 length: 14 residues. CDR1 is SEHNR, CDR2 FQNEAQ, per germline (reference sequence).

This clonotype was counted many times. The J gene is TRBJ2-6, the V gene TRBV7-9; 8 bases match TRBD1. Per germline, CDR1 SEHNR and CDR2 FQNEAQ (reference sequence). This CDR3 region has 18 residues. V lost 4 bases, J lost 0 bases, and 8 bases stayed unmatched. The CDR3 DNA is TGTGCCAGCAGCTCTCCGGGACAGGACTTCTCTGGGGCCAACGTCCTGACTTTC. Translating it yields CASSSPGQDFSGANVLTF.